The 19 T cell receptor delta chains reported below all come from one sample, sequenced in a study of gamma-delta chains in newborns, infants, children. TCRdb re-called the reads using CATT. The sample records roughly 5,100 delta-chain clones, roughly 39% being singletons. Sequences were obtained from blood. The receptors were gathered from a child who received the measles vaccine.

Only a few counts were recorded for this clone. The rearrangement links TRDV1 to TRDJ1, with 10 bases identical to TRDD3. The CDR3 loop spans 22 amino acids. J lost 1 base, V lost 1 base, and 21 bases had no gene match. The V gene's germline CDR1 is TSWWSYY and CDR2 QGS. CDR3 amino acids: CALGEPVFYIFTGGLGTDKLIF. CDR3 sequence (DNA): TGTGCTCTTGGGGAACCTGTCTTCTATATTTTTACTGGGGGATTAGGCACCGATAAACTCATCTTT.

This clone was found a few times. The V gene is TRDV1, the J gene TRDJ2; 11 nucleotides match TRDD3. The CDR3 covers 29 residues. Germline V gene lookup returns CDR1 TSWWSYY and CDR2 QGS. Trimming cost V 2 bases and J 0 bases; bases outside gene matches: 38. CDR3 region: CALGESLSSPSFDFLLGDNGISLTAQLFF. The CDR3 nucleotides read TGTGCTCTTGGGGAATCCCTATCCAGTCCCTCGTTTGACTTTTTACTGGGGGATAACGGAATCTCTTTGACAGCACAACTCTTCTTT.

The gene calls are TRDV1 and TRDJ2; 13 positions agree with TRDD3. The CDR3 sequence is 24 residues long. V shed 6 bases and J 0 bases; nucleotides not matched to a gene: 25. The germline V gene has CDR1 TSWWSYY and CDR2 QGS. The CDR3 DNA follows: TGTGCTCTTGGTTGGGTCCGACCCCTCTACTGGGGGATACGCTTAGGGGCTTTGACAGCACAACTCTTCTTT. Amino acids: CALGWVRPLYWGIRLGALTAQLFF.

This clone has more than one count but fewer than ten. V is TRDV1 and J is TRDJ1, with 11 bases identical to TRDD3. Germline assignment: CDR1 TSWWSYY and CDR2 QGS. The junction had 26 bases not matched to a gene; V was cut back by 3 bases and J by 5 bases. The CDR3 length is 22 residues. This chain's CDR3 is CALGDLFRYWGIIGSGEDKLIF. The CDR3 DNA sequence: TGTGCTCTTGGGGACCTCTTCCGTTACTGGGGGATAATCGGATCAGGGGAAGATAAACTCATCTTT.

V and J are TRDV1 and TRDJ1, with D maybe TRDD3 (9 bases). V was cut by 3 bases and J by 2 bases, with 37 bases left in between. Germline assignment: CDR1 TSWWSYY and CDR2 QGS. The CDR3 totals 23 residues. The CDR3 DNA sequence: TGTGCTCTTGGGGAGCACCCCTTCCTAACGCCTATAATTGACTGGGGGAAGACCGATAAACTCATCTTT. Translation gives CALGEHPFLTPIIDWGKTDKLIF.

The rearrangement links TRDV1 to TRDJ1, with 7 bases matching TRDD2. J gave up 0 bases and V 0 bases, and 16 bases lay outside the gene matches. The CDR3 has 20 amino acids. Germline CDR1 TSWWSYY, CDR2 QGS. The CDR3 nucleotides are TGTGCTCTTGGGGAACTCGGGTTTCCTACCAGGACTCCCAACACCGATAAACTCATCTTT. Translated: CALGELGFPTRTPNTDKLIF.

The V gene is TRDV1, the J gene TRDJ1, with 9 bases lining up with TRDD3. Germline assignment: CDR1 TSWWSYY and CDR2 QGS. Trimming at V came to 0 bases and at J to 6 bases, leaving 14 bases not matched to a gene. This CDR3 spans 18 amino acids. The CDR3 here is CALGELRAGGSRNYKLIF. Here the CDR3 DNA reads TGTGCTCTTGGGGAACTTCGTGCTGGGGGATCAAGGAATTATAAACTCATCTTT.

The V call is TRDV3, the J call TRDJ1, with D perhaps assigned TRDD2 or TRDD3 (8 bases each). The V gene's germline CDR1 is TVYSNPD and CDR2 GDNSRS (reference sequence). V lost 4 bases to trimming and J lost 5 bases, with 41 bases between them. CDR3 length equals 21 residues. The CDR3 reads CASPQNPLTSYRGYRGDKLIF. CDR3 sequence (DNA): TGTGCCTCTCCACAAAACCCCCTTACTTCCTACAGGGGATACCGGGGGGATAAACTCATCTTT.

Concerning this clone: A much more abundant neighbour one base away suggests this may be a read error. This chain uses TRDV1 with TRDJ1; TRDD3 is a possible D gene (6 bases). This CDR3 has 25 amino acids. V lost 1 base and J 0 bases, leaving 39 bases between the germline ends. Germline V gene lookup returns CDR1 TSWWSYY and CDR2 QGS. The DNA for the CDR3 is TGTGCTCTTGGGGAACGTGGGTTCCTCCCCCTAGACTGGGAGATACAAGGGGACCACACCGATAAACTCATCTTT. This encodes CALGERGFLPLDWEIQGDHTDKLIF.

This clone has just a few counts. The gene calls are TRDV2 and TRDJ3; D is unresolved. V was pared by 0 bases and J by 0 bases, with 8 bases between. The CDR3 runs 17 residues. Germline lookup yields CDR1 GEAIGNYY and CDR2 EKD. The CDR3 sequence: CACDTGGLSWDTRQMFF. The CDR3 region has the DNA TGTGCCTGTGACACCGGAGGCCTCTCCTGGGACACCCGACAGATGTTTTTC.

This rearrangement joins TRDV1 to TRDJ1; D is unresolved. The germline V and J ends were trimmed by 5 bases and 12 bases, with 25 bases remaining between them. Per germline, CDR1 TSWWSYY and CDR2 QGS. This CDR3 comprises 15 residues. CDR3: CALGHGVIPTGTFIF. In DNA form, the CDR3 reads TGTGCTCTTGGGCACGGCGTTATTCCCACCGGCACCTTCATCTTT.

Of note for this clone: At one of its ends the junction is not consistent with the germline gene, which may arise from a read error. This chain uses TRDV1 with TRDJ1, with 10 bases aligning to TRDD3. The germline gives CDR1 TSWWSYY, CDR2 QGS. This CDR3 region has 22 residues. CDR3 region: CALGEILLPIDWGIMYTDRLIF. CDR3 sequence (DNA): TGTGCTCTTGGGGAAATCCTCCTTCCTATTGACTGGGGGATTATGTACACCGATAGACTCATCTTT.

CDR3 residues: CALGEGPDTSYFCIRRTDKLIF. As DNA, the CDR3 is TGTGCTCTTGGGGAAGGGCCCGATACCTCCTACTTCTGCATCAGGCGTACCGATAAACTCATCTTT. The chain has TRDV1 and TRDJ1; D perhaps matches TRDD2 (6 bases). This CDR3 region has 22 residues. The V gene's germline CDR1 is TSWWSYY and CDR2 QGS. V lost 2 bases to trimming and J lost 2 bases, with 33 bases between them.

In its sample, this clone is medium-sized. Other DNA sequences of this sample code for an identical CDR3. The chain couples TRDV1 to TRDJ1; 10 bases align to TRDD3. CDR1 TSWWSYY and CDR2 QGS come from the germline V gene. With V trimmed by 4 bases and J by 0 bases, 20 bases remained unmatched. The CDR3 has 21 residues. In DNA, the CDR3 is TGTGCTCTTGGGGTTTCCCAGTACTGGGGGATTTATCGGGGGTACACCGATAAACTCATCTTT. Translating it yields CALGVSQYWGIYRGYTDKLIF.

To note about this clone: Other DNA sequences in this sample translate to the same CDR3. The chain carries TRDV1 and TRDJ1; D might be TRDD2 (7 bases). The CDR3 consists of 23 residues. The V gene's germline CDR1 is TSWWSYY and CDR2 QGS. Trimming took 0 bases from V and 1 from J, leaving 33 bases between them. The CDR3 sequence: CALGELPFLLACGPGEPTDKLIF. Here the CDR3 DNA reads TGTGCTCTTGGGGAACTCCCGTTCCTACTGGCCTGTGGCCCGGGGGAACCCACCGATAAACTCATCTTT.

This chain uses TRDV1 with TRDJ1, with TRDD3 matching over 12 bases. Germline V CDR1 and CDR2: TSWWSYY, QGS. The CDR3 has 27 amino acids. The V and J ends lost 1 base and 0 bases, in that order; junction bases with no gene match: 33. The CDR3 DNA follows: TGTGCTCTTGGGGAACATACCGCATCCCTACCATCTCTACTGGGGGATACCGGGCTCTGGTACACCGATAAACTCATCTTT. The encoded protein is CALGEHTASLPSLLGDTGLWYTDKLIF.

This clone was detected once. One end of the junction is discordant with germline, which a read error may explain. The chain links TRDV1 to TRDJ1; TRDD3 matches 11 bases. Germline CDR1 is TSWWSYY and CDR2 is QGS. The CDR3 sequence is 21 residues long. The CDR3 sequence is CALGAGLPRVLGDMKTDELIF. The CDR3, as DNA: TGTGCTCTTGGGGCCGGCCTTCCTAGGGTACTGGGGGATATGAAGACCGATGAACTCATCTTT.

With respect to this clone: At the DNA level, this CDR3 is encoded by other sequences in the same sample as well. The gene calls are TRDV1 and TRDJ1; possibly TRDD3 for D (5 bases). The CDR3 totals 23 residues. V was pared by 6 bases and J by 3 bases, with 41 bases between. Germline lookup yields CDR1 TSWWSYY and CDR2 QGS. The CDR3: CALGHSKRGQLSPTRDLADKLIF. Written as DNA, the CDR3 is TGTGCTCTTGGCCATAGCAAGAGGGGGCAATTAAGTCCCACGCGGGACCTCGCCGATAAACTCATCTTT.

This clone has more than one count but fewer than ten. A clone one base away is much larger, so this may be a read error. The rearrangement uses TRDV1 and TRDJ1; 9 bases are a match to TRDD2. This CDR3 is 16 amino acids long. Germline CDR1 TSWWSYY, CDR2 QGS. J was trimmed by 9 bases and V by 3 bases; bases with no gene match: 14. The CDR3 spells CALGEPPLPTEDELIF. Written as DNA, the CDR3 is TGTGCTCTTGGGGAGCCTCCCCTTCCTACGGAAGATGAACTCATCTTT.